A single sample gave rise to the 15 T cell receptor beta chains below, sequenced in a study of blood T cell repertoires in COVID-19. Data came from immunoSEQ multiplex PCR; TCRdb stores just in-frame clones and leaves some out. The sample contains about 220,000 clones, around four fifths of which appear only once. The sequencing input was peripheral blood. These receptors were collected from a woman in her 70s with COVID-19, enrolled during active disease.

The chain has TRBV28 and TRBJ2-3; perhaps TRBD2 as D (5 bases). Germline loops: CDR1 MDHEN, CDR2 SYDVKM. With 3 bases removed from V and 1 base from J, the gap between germline ends came to 14 bases. The CDR3 is 16 residues long. The DNA of the CDR3 is TGTGCCAGCAGTTTTTCGCGTTCGGAGGGCACAGATACGCAGTATTTT. Translation gives CASSFSRSEGTDTQYF.

A few counts support this clone. The chain links TRBV7-2 to TRBJ2-1; 11 bases are a match to TRBD1. In germline, CDR1 is SGHTA, CDR2 FQGNSA. The CDR3 spans 18 residues. Germline trimming cut 5 bases from V and 0 bases from J; bases unmatched to any gene: 9. CDR3 nucleotides: TGTGCCAGCAGCCCTAAGGGGACAGGGGGATTCTCCTACAATGAGCAGTTCTTC. Encoded protein: CASSPKGTGGFSYNEQFF.

This sequence joins TRBV6-5 and TRBJ1-1; the D is unclear. Germline-derived CDR1 and CDR2 are MNHEY and SVGAGI. The ends were cut back, 6 bases at V and 0 bases at J, with 11 bases in the middle. The CDR3 is 14 amino acids. This chain's CDR3 is CASSGNGLNTEAFF. CDR3 DNA sequence: TGTGCCAGCAGCGGGAACGGCCTGAACACTGAAGCTTTCTTT.

V is TRBV6-6 and J is TRBJ2-1, with 12 bases that match TRBD2. This CDR3 region has 15 residues. Trimming removed 6 bases from V and 7 bases from J; junction bases left unmatched: 7. Germline V gene data show CDR1 as MNHNY and CDR2 as SVGAGI (reference sequence). CDR3 in DNA: TGTGCCAGCAGCCCCACTAGCGGGAGGCCGAATGAGCAGTTCTTC. Residues: CASSPTSGRPNEQFF.

This chain joins TRBV7-2 and TRBJ2-2, with 7 bases aligning to TRBD1. Germline V lookup: CDR1 SGHTA, CDR2 FQGNSA. The CDR3 totals 16 residues. With V trimmed by 3 bases and J by 6 bases, 10 bases remained unmatched. CDR3 sequence: CASSFGDYRGAGELFF. CDR3 sequence (DNA): TGTGCCAGCAGCTTCGGCGATTACAGGGGAGCCGGGGAGCTGTTTTTT.

The gene calls are TRBV19 and TRBJ2-7, with 9 bases that match TRBD1. CDR3 size: 15 residues. V trimming: 6 bases; J trimming: 0 bases; junction bases outside the gene matches: 6. The germline gives CDR1 LNHDA, CDR2 SQIVND (reference sequence). The CDR3 sequence is CASSTTGQGSYEQYF. The CDR3 coding sequence is TGTGCCAGTAGCACAACGGGACAGGGCTCCTACGAGCAGTACTTC.

This clone has ten or more counts. This rearrangement joins TRBV20-1 to TRBJ2-7; 9 positions match TRBD2. Germline loops: CDR1 DFQATT, CDR2 SNEGSKA (reference sequence). The V segment lost 3 bases and the J segment 0 bases; nucleotides outside the gene matches: 0. There are 13 residues in the CDR3. The CDR3 nucleotides read TGCAGTGCTAGTAGCGGGAGCTCCTACGAGCAGTACTTC. Residues: CSASSGSSYEQYF.

This chain joins TRBV6-6 and TRBJ1-5, with D possibly TRBD1 on 6 matching bases. V lost 8 bases and J lost 0, with 17 bases in between. Germline loops: CDR1 MNHNY, CDR2 SVGAGI (reference sequence). The CDR3 consists of 16 residues. The chain's CDR3 is CASRKNPDSSNQPQHF. CDR3 sequence (DNA): TGTGCCAGCCGTAAAAATCCGGACAGTAGCAATCAGCCCCAGCATTTT.

The V gene is TRBV20-1, the J gene TRBJ1-5; the D gene is possibly TRBD1 (5 bases). CDR1 is DFQATT, CDR2 SNEGSKA, per germline (reference sequence). This CDR3 has 11 residues. Between the trimmed V and J ends, which lost 5 bases and 5 bases, there was a span of 7 bases. The CDR3, as DNA: TGCAGTGCTGAAGGGGATCAGCCCCAGCATTTT. This translates into CSAEGDQPQHF.

This chain links TRBV3-1 (or the pseudogene TRBV3-2) with TRBJ1-1; tentatively, D is TRBD1 (6 bases). The germline gives CDR1 LGHDT, CDR2 YNNKEL (reference sequence). V lost 3 bases, J lost 7 bases, and 9 bases lay in between. The CDR3 covers 12 residues. The CDR3 spells CASSQDRGEAFF. For the CDR3, the DNA is TGTGCCAGCAGCCAGGACAGAGGTGAAGCTTTCTTT.

The chain couples TRBV7-2 to TRBJ1-1; D is undetermined. Between the trimmed V and J ends, which lost 1 base and 10 bases, there was a span of 10 bases. Germline V lookup: CDR1 SGHTA, CDR2 FQGNSA. The CDR3 loop spans 12 amino acids. The CDR3 loop reads CASSLGAFGAFF. As DNA, the CDR3 is TGTGCCAGCAGCTTAGGAGCGTTTGGAGCTTTCTTT. Looking up the rest from reference TRBV7-2 and TRBJ1-1 gives the full variable domain: GAGVSQSPSNKVTEKGKDVELRCDPISGHTALYWYRQSLGQGLEFLIYFQGNSAPDKSGLPSDRFSAERTGGSVSTLTIQRTQQEDSAVYLCASSLGAFGAFFGQGTRLTVV.

The V gene is TRBV11-3, the J gene TRBJ2-7, with 7 bases matching TRBD1. J was trimmed by 5 bases and V by 5 bases; bases with no gene match: 6. The CDR3 runs 13 residues. Germline CDR1 and CDR2: SGHNT and YENEEA. The CDR3 DNA follows: TGTGCCAGCAGCCGGACAGGTGTCCACGAGCAGTACTTC. Protein product: CASSRTGVHEQYF.

The chain joins TRBV6-2 or TRBV6-3 to TRBJ2-2; no clear D. Between the trimmed V and J ends, which lost 0 bases and 5 bases, there was a span of 7 bases. There are 14 residues in the CDR3. The germline V gene encodes CDR1 MNHEY and CDR2 SVGEGT. CDR3 sequence: CASSYSTTTGELFF. In DNA form, the CDR3 reads TGTGCCAGCAGTTACTCTACAACAACCGGGGAGCTGTTTTTT.

V gene TRBV12-5 combines with J gene TRBJ2-3; tentatively, D is TRBD1 (6 bases). The CDR3 contains 14 residues. Trimming cost V 6 bases and J 1 base, with 11 bases left between them. The germline V gene encodes CDR1 LGHNT and CDR2 FRNRAP. The CDR3 region is CASGRGQRTDTQYF. The CDR3 nucleotides read TGTGCTAGTGGCCGAGGACAGCGCACAGATACGCAGTATTTT.

This clone was counted between two and nine times. The chain links TRBV30 to TRBJ1-5; D remains unclear. The CDR3 contains 13 residues. Germline V gives CDR1 GTSNPN, CDR2 SVGIG (reference sequence). With 2 bases removed from V and 3 bases from J, the gap between germline ends came to 8 bases. CDR3 protein: CAWSRGYNQPQHF. The CDR3 region has the DNA TGTGCCTGGAGTCGGGGTTACAATCAGCCCCAGCATTTT.